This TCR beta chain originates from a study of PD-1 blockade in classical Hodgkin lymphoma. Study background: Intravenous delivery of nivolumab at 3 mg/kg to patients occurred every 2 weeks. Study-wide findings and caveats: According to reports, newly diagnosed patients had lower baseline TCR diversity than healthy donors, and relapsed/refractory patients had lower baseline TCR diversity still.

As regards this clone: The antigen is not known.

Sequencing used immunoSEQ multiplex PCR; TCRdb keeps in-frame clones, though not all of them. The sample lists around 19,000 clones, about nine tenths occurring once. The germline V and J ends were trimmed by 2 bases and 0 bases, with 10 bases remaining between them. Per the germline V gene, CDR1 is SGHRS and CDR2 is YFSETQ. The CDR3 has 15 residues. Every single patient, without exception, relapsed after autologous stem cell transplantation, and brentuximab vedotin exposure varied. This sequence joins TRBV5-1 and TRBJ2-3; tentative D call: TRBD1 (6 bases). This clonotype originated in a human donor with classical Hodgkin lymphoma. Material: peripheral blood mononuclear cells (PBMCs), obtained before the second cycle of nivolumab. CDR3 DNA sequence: TGCGCCAGCAGCTTACAAACAGGGAGCACAGATACGCAGTATTTT. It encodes CASSLQTGSTDTQYF.